This TCR beta chain was identified in a study of identical twins. One entry per CDR3 protein results from TCRdb running MiXCR on the 5' RACE reads. The table shows roughly 200,000 distinct CDR3 sequences, with 6.5% to 8.5% occurring only once. This CDR3 has 12 residues. Trimming removed 5 bases from V and 7 bases from J, with 9 bases in between. The germline gives CDR1 MDHEN, CDR2 SYDVKM. This clonotype appeared a few times. Its antigen is not identified. Study results and caveats: Abundant beta clonotypes from cord blood bore fewer insertions; memory repertoires lacked this pattern. Low generation-probability sequences were in excess among twin-shared out-of-frame alpha sequences.

The same data also contributed to another study, on yellow fever vaccine responses in identical twins. That report notes: Reportedly, twins showed a vaccine T cell response that looked partly convergent and partly personalized.

The rearrangement uses TRBV28 and TRBJ2-1; D is unresolved. This clonotype was obtained from a young woman in good health. The sample comprised memory (CD45RO+) T cells sorted from blood. The CDR3 nucleotides read TGTGCCAGCAGTCCATATGAGAATGAGCAGTTCTTC. Its translation is CASSPYENEQFF.